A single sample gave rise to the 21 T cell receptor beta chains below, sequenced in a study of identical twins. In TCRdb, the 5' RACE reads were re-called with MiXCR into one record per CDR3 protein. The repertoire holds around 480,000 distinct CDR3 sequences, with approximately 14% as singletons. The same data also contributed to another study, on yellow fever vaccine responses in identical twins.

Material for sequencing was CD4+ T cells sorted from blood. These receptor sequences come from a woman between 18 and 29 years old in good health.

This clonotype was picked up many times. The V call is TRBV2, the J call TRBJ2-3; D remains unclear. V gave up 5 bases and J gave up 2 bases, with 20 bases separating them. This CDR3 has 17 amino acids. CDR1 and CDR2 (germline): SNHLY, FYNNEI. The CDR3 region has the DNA TGTGCCAGCAGTCCCCTGATGGGTAGGGTCGCCACAGATACGCAGTATTTT. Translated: CASSPLMGRVATDTQYF.

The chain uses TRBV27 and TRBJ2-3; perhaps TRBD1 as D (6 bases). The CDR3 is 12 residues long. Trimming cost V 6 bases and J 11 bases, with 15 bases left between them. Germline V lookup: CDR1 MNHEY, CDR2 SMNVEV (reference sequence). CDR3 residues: CASRLGQTKQYF. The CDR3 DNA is TGTGCCAGCAGACTAGGACAGACTAAGCAGTATTTT.

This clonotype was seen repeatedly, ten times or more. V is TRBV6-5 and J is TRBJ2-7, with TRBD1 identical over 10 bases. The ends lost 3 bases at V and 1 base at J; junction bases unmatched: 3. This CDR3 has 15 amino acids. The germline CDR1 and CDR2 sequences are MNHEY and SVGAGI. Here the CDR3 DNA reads TGTGCCAGCAGTTATATGGACAGGGGGTCCTACGAGCAGTACTTC. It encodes CASSYMDRGSYEQYF.

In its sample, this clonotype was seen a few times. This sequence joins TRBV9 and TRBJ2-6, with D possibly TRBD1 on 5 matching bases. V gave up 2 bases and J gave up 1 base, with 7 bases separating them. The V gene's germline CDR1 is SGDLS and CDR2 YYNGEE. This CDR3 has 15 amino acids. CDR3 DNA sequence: TGTGCCAGCAGCGTCCAGGGTTCTGGGGCCAACGTCCTGACTTTC. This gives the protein CASSVQGSGANVLTF.

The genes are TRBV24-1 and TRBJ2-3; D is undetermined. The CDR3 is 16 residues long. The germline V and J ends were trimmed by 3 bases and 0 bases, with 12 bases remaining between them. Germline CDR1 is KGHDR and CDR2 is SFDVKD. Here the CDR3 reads CATSDAIASSTDTQYF. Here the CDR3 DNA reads TGTGCCACCAGTGATGCAATAGCCTCTAGCACAGATACGCAGTATTTT.

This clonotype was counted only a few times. CDR3 region: CASSLLGWFEGTGELFF. CDR3 DNA: TGCGCCAGCAGCCTCCTAGGTTGGTTCGAGGGGACCGGGGAGCTGTTTTTT. V is TRBV5-1 and J is TRBJ2-2, with D perhaps assigned TRBD1 or TRBD2 (5 bases each). The V gene lost 4 bases and the J gene lost 5 bases, with 21 bases spanning the gap. This CDR3 has 17 amino acids. Germline CDR1 reads SGHRS; CDR2 reads YFSETQ.

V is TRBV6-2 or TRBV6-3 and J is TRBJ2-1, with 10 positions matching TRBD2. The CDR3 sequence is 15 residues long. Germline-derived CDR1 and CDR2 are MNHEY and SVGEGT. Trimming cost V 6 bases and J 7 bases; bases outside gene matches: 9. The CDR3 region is CASRKSGGARNEQFF. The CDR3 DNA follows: TGTGCCAGCAGGAAAAGCGGGGGGGCCCGGAATGAGCAGTTCTTC.

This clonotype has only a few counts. The CDR3 sequence: CASSLDPGGGETQYF. As DNA, the CDR3 is TGCGCCAGCAGCTTGGACCCTGGGGGAGGGGAGACCCAGTACTTC. J is TRBJ2-5 and V is TRBV4-3, with TRBD2 matching over 7 bases. V shed 5 bases, J shed 5 bases, and the junction held 11 bases outside the gene matches. CDR3 size: 15 residues. Germline CDR1 LGHNA, CDR2 YSLEER.

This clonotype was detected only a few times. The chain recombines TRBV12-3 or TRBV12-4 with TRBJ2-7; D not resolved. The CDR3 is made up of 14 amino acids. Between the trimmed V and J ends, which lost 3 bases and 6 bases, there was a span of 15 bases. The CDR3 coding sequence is TGTGCCAGCAGTTTCAGCGACCAAGCCGGCGAGCAGTACTTC. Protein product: CASSFSDQAGEQYF.

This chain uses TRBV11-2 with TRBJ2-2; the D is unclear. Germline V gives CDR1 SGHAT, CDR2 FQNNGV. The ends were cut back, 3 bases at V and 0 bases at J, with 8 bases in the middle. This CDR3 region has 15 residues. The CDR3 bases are TGTGCCAGCAGCTTTAAGCGAGCGAACACCGGGGAGCTGTTTTTT. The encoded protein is CASSFKRANTGELFF.

CDR3 DNA: TGTGCCAGCAGCTCACGACAGGGGACGAACACTGAAGCTTTCTTT. It specifies CASSSRQGTNTEAFF. The chain is built from TRBV7-8 and TRBJ1-1, with 8 bases lining up with TRBD1. The V and J ends lost 4 bases and 1 base, in that order; junction bases with no gene match: 5. Germline assignment: CDR1 SGHVS and CDR2 FQNEAQ. CDR3 length: 15 amino acids.

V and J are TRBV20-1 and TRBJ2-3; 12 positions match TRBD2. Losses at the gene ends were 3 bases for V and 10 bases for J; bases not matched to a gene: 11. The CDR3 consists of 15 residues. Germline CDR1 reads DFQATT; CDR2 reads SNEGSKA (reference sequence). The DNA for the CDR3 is TGCAGTGCTAGTCATGGGACTAGCGGGTCGGGGGCGCAGTATTTT. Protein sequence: CSASHGTSGSGAQYF.

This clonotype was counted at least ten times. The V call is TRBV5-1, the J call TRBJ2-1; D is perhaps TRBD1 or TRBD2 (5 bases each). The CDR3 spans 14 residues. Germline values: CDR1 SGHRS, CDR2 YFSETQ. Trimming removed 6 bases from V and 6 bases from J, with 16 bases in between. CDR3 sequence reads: CASMWGSFANEQFF. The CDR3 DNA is TGCGCCAGCATGTGGGGGAGTTTTGCCAATGAGCAGTTCTTC. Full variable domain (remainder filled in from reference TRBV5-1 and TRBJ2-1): KAGVTQTPRYLIKTRGQQVTLSCSPISGHRSVSWYQQTPGQGLQFLFEYFSETQRNKGNFPGRFSGRQFSNSRSEMNVSTLELGDSALYLCASMWGSFANEQFFGPGTRLTVL.

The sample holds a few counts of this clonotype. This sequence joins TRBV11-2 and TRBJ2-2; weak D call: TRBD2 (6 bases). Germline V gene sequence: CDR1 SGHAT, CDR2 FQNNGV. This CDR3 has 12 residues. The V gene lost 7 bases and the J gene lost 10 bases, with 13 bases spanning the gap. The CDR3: CASNPGLEELFF. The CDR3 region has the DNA TGTGCCAGCAACCCGGGACTTGAGGAGCTGTTTTTT.

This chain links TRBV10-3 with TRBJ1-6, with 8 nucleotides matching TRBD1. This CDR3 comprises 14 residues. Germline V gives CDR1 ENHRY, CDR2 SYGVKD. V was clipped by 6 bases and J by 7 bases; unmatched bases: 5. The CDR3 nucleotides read TGTGCCATCAGATTGACAGGGGAGAATTCACCCCTCCACTTT. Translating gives CAIRLTGENSPLHF.

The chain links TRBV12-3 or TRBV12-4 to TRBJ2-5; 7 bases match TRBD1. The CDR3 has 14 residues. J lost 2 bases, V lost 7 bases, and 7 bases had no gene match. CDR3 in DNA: TGTGCCAGCAACTTTGGGACAGAACAAGAGACCCAGTACTTC. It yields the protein CASNFGTEQETQYF.

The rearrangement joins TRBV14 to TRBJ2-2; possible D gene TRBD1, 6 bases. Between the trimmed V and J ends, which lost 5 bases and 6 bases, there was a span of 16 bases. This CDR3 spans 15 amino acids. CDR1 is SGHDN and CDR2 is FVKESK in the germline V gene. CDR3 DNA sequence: TGTGCCAGCAGCTACTCCCGGACAGACTCCGGGGAGCTGTTTTTT. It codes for CASSYSRTDSGELFF.

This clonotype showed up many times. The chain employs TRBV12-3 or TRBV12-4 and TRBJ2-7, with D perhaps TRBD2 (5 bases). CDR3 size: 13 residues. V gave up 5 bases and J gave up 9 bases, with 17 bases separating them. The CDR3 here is CASSNTPSRGQYF. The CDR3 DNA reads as TGTGCCAGCAGTAACACCCCTAGCCGGGGGCAGTACTTC.

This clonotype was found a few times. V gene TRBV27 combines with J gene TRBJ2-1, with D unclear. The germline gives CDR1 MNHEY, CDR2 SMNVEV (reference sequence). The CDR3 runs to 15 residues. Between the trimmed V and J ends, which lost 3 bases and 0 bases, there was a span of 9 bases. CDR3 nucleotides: TGTGCCAGCAGTTTTCTTCCGAGCTCCTACAATGAGCAGTTCTTC. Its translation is CASSFLPSSYNEQFF.

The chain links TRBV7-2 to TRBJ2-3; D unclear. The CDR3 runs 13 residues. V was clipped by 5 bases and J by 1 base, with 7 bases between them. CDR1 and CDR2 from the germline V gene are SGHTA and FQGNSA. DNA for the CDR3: TGTGCCAGCAGCCCGTTCGGCACAGATACGCAGTATTTT. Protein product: CASSPFGTDTQYF.

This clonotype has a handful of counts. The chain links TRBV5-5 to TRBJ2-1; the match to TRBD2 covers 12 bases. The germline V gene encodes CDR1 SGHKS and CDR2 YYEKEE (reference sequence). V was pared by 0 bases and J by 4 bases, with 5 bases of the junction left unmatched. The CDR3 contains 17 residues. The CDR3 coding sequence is TGTGCCAGCAGCTTGGCTAGCGGGAGGGGTTTTTACAATGAGCAGTTCTTC. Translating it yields CASSLASGRGFYNEQFF.